The clone carrying this T cell receptor (beta chain) was found a few times. Its cognate antigen is unknown. The data belong to a study of response to subunit inactivated influenza vaccine. Overall study findings and caveats: A suggestion made by the authors is that each seasonal influenza vaccination recruits few new T cells.

From the RT-PCR reads, TCRdb called clonotypes with MiXCR, one entry per CDR3 protein. The sample yields about 520,000 distinct CDR3 sequences, around 25% seen once. Germline lookup yields CDR1 SEHNR and CDR2 FQNEAQ (reference sequence). This CDR3 is built from 14 residues. V was clipped by 5 bases and J by 7 bases; unmatched bases: 5. The input for sequencing was CD4+ T cells sorted from PBMCs, taken more than 4 days after vaccination. The sequence was obtained from a man between 50 and 59 years old who received an inactivated influenza vaccine. The V call is TRBV7-9, the J call TRBJ1-6, with TRBD1 matching 7 bases. The CDR3 spells CASSQGQSNSPLHF. The CDR3 DNA follows: TGTGCCAGCAGCCAGGGACAGAGCAATTCACCCCTCCACTTT.